This record covers a single T cell receptor beta chain. In germline, CDR1 is SGHNT, CDR2 YYREEE (reference sequence). The CDR3 sequence is 14 residues long. V was clipped by 1 base and J by 0 bases, with 5 bases between them. The sample is drawn from a study of T cell changes during pregnancy in multiple sclerosis. Data came from immunoSEQ multiplex PCR; TCRdb stores just in-frame clones and leaves some out. The sample consists of about 70,000 clones, around 94% of them appearing once. V and J are TRBV5-4 and TRBJ1-5; no clear D. The clonotype originates from a female donor with multiple sclerosis, enrolled in a pregnancy study. Material: peripheral blood, obtained in the third trimester of pregnancy. The CDR3 DNA reads TGTGCCAGCAGCTTGAGCGGTAGCAATCAGCCCCAGCATTTT. It specifies CASSLSGSNQPQHF.